Below, one T cell receptor (beta chain) is given with its context. The antigen is undetermined. This sample was included in a study of cytomegalovirus exposure and HLA in healthy donors. Study-level information: There were about 85 million unique TCRs (from HLA-typed donors) in an early data release.

General study results and limits: In a later analysis, TCR beta V- and J-gene trimming showed a link to a missense DCLRE1C variant. It was reported that the classifier diagnosed cytomegalovirus status with high specificity and sensitivity in both the original and validation cohorts. Most TCR sequences showed up rarely, but some public TCRs showed up in many donors.

PCR was performed using 60 Vbeta and 13 Jbeta primers. Profiling relied on immunoSEQ multiplex PCR, and the TCRdb table lists in-frame clones only, not all of them. This table has some 140,000 clones, around 79% appearing once. The V end lost 10 bases, the J end lost 3 bases, and 13 bases lay between the germline ends. The CDR3 is made up of 13 amino acids. The germline V gene has CDR1 MDHEN and CDR2 SYDVKM. The sequence came from a man younger than 35 in good health and CMV-seronegative. This chain connects TRBV28 to TRBJ1-3, with no clear D. The source material was PBMCs. The CDR3: CATFSGSGNTIYF. CDR3 bases: TGTGCCACCTTTTCGGGGAGTGGAAACACCATATATTTT.